This T cell receptor beta chain was found in a study of regulatory T cells in long-lasting Graves disease. General study results and limits: Persistent disease preferred TRBV28, TRBJ1-2 and TRBJ2-5; new disease, TRBV20-1 and TRBJ2-1.

Sample time point: newly diagnosed GD, antithyroid drugs for less than 3 months. PBMCs provided the RNA from which the TCR library was made. Combining iRepertoire HTBI primers with Arm-PCR of CDR3 regions, the authors built TCR beta libraries. TCRdb itself ran the multiplex PCR reads through MiXCR, one entry per CDR3 protein. The table has roughly 500,000 distinct CDR3 sequences, about 13% seen once; the top ten hold roughly a tenth. The CDR3 length is 18 residues. The germline CDR1 and CDR2 sequences are MNHEY and SMNVEV (reference sequence). With 0 bases removed from V and 0 bases from J, the gap between germline ends came to 14 bases. This clonotype was picked up many times. The antigen is undetermined. This sample also belongs to another study, concerning T cells in Graves' hyperthyroidism and ophthalmopathy. From that paper: Patients aged 18 to 65 had newly diagnosed hyperthyroidism lasting under 2 months. The TCR CDR3 was amplified in a first-round RT-PCR using the HTBI primer set. The model predicted ophthalmopathy a median roughly 6.3 months before onset.

The sample consisted of peripheral blood mononuclear cells (PBMCs), taken at new diagnosis, from a patient treated with antithyroid drugs. The source is a man under 40 with Graves disease. The rearrangement joins TRBV27 to TRBJ2-2; D is possibly TRBD1 or TRBD2 (5 bases each). The DNA of the CDR3 is TGTGCCAGCAGTTTATCGTCCGGGGCAGGGACGAACACCGGGGAGCTGTTTTTT. Amino acid sequence: CASSLSSGAGTNTGELFF.